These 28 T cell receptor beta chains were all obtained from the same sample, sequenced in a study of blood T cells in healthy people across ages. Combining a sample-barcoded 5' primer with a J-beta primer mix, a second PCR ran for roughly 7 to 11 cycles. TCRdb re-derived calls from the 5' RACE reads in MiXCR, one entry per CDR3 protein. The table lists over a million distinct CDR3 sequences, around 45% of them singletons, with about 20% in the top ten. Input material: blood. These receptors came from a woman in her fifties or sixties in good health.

The DNA for the CDR3 is TGTGCCACCTCAGTGCGACTAGCGGGGCCGAGCTCTAGCACAGATACGCAGTATTTT. It yields the protein CATSVRLAGPSSSTDTQYF. This chain uses TRBV2 with TRBJ2-3, with 11 bases matching TRBD2. The CDR3 length is 19 residues. CDR1 is SNHLY, CDR2 FYNNEI, per germline. V dropped 10 bases and J dropped 0; count of bases not matched to a gene: 18.

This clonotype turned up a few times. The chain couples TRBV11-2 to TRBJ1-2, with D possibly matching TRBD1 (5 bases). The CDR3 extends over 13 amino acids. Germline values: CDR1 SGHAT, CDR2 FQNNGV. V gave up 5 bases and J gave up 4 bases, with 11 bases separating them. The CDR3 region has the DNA TGTGCCAGCAGCCCCTTGCAGGGCTATGGCTACACCTTC. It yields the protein CASSPLQGYGYTF.

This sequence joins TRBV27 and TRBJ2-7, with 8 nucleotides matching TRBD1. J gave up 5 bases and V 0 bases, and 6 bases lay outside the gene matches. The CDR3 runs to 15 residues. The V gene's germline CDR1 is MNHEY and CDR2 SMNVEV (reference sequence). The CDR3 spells CASSLSRTGRDEQYF. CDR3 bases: TGTGCCAGCAGTTTATCGCGGACAGGGCGGGACGAGCAGTACTTC.

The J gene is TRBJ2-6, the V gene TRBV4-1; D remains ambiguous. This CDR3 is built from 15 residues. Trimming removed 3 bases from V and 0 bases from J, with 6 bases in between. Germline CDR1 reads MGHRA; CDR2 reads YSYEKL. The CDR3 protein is CASSHYTSGANVLTF. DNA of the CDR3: TGCGCCAGCAGCCATTACACCTCTGGGGCCAACGTCCTGACTTTC.

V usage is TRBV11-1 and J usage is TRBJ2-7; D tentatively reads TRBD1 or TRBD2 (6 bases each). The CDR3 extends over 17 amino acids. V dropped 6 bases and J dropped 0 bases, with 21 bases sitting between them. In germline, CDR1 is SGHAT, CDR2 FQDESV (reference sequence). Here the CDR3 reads CASSQRGTGTSSYEQYF. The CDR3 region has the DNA TGTGCCAGCAGTCAGAGGGGGACTGGAACCAGCTCCTACGAGCAGTACTTC.

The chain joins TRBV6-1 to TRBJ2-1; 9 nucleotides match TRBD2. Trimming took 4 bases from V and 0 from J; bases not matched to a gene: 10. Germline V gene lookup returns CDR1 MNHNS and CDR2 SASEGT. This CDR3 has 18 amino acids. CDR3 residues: CASSGSIAGASSYNEQFF. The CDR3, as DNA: TGTGCCAGCAGTGGATCTATAGCGGGGGCGAGCTCCTACAATGAGCAGTTCTTC.

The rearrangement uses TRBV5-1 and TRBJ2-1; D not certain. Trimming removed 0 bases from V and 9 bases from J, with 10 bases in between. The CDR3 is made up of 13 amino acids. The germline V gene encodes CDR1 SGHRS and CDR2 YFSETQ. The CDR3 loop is CASSLEGPSEQFF. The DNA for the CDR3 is TGCGCCAGCAGCTTGGAGGGCCCCAGTGAGCAGTTCTTC.

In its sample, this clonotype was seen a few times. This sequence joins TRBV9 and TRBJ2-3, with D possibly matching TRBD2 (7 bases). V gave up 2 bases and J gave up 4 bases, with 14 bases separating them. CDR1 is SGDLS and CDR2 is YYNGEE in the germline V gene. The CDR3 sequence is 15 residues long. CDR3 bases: TGTGCCAGCAGCGTGGAGGCGCGGGGGCCAGATACGCAGTATTTT. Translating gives CASSVEARGPDTQYF.

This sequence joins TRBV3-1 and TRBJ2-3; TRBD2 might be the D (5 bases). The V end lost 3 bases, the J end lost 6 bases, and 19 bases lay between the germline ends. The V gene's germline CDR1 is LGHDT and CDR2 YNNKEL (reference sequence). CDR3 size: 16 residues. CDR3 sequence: CASSHGGPRVMDTQYF. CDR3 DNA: TGTGCCAGCAGCCACGGAGGCCCACGAGTTATGGATACGCAGTATTTT.

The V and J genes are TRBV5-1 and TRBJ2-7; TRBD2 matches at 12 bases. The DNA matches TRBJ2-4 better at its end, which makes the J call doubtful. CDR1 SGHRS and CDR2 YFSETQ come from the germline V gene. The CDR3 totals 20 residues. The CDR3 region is CASSLARLAGVDEAKNIQYF. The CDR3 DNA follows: TGCGCCAGCAGCTTGGCTCGACTAGCGGGAGTCGACGAGGCCAAAAACATTCAGTACTTC.

CDR3 DNA: TGTGCCAGCAGCTTAGCTCGGGCCCTAGCGGGAGGTACGGAGACCCAGTACTTC. It codes for CASSLARALAGGTETQYF. The chain couples TRBV11-3 to TRBJ2-5, with TRBD2 identical over 11 bases. From germline, CDR1 is SGHNT and CDR2 YENEEA. The CDR3 has 18 amino acids. J was trimmed by 5 bases and V by 1 base; bases with no gene match: 12.

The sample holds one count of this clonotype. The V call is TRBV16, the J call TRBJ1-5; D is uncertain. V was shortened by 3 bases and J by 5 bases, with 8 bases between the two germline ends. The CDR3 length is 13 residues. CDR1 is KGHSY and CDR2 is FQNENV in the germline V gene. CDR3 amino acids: CASSQHRDQPQHF. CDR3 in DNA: TGTGCCAGCAGCCAGCATAGGGATCAGCCCCAGCATTTT.

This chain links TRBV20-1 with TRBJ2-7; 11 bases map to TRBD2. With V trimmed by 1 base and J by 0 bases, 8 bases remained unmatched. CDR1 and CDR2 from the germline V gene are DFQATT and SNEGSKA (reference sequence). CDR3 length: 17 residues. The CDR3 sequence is CSARAGLAGGSSYEQYF. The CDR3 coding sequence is TGCAGTGCTAGAGCAGGGCTAGCGGGAGGATCCTCCTACGAGCAGTACTTC.

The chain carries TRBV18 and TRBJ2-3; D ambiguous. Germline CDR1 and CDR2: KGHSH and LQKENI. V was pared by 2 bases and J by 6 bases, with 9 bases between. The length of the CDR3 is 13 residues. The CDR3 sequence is CASSPNGWDTQYF. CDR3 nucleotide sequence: TGTGCCAGCTCACCAAACGGGTGGGATACGCAGTATTTT. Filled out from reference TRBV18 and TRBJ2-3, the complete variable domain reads NAGVMQNPRHLVRRRGQEARLRCSPMKGHSHVYWYRQLPEEGLKFMVYLQKENIIDESGMPKERFSAEFPKEGPSILRIQQVVRGDSAAYFCASSPNGWDTQYFGPGTRLTVL.

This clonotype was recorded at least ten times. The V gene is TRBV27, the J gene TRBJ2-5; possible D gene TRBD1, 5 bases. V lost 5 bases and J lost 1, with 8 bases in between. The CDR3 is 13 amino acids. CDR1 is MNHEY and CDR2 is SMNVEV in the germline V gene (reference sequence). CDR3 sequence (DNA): TGTGCCAGCAGTACGACAGTCCAAGAGACCCAGTACTTC. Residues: CASSTTVQETQYF.

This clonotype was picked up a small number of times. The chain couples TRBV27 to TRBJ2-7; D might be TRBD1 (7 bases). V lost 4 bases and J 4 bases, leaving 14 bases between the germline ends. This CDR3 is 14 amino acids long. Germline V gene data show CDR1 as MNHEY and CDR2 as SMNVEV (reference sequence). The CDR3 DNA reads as TGTGCCAGCAGTTCGGGGACAGCGGGTTACGAGCAGTACTTC. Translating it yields CASSSGTAGYEQYF.

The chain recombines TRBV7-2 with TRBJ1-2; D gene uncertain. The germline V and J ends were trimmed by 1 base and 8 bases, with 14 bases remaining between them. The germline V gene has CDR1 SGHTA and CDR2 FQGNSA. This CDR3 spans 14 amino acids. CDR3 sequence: CASSLGGSLGGYTF. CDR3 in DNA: TGTGCCAGCAGCTTAGGAGGGTCTTTAGGCGGCTACACCTTC.

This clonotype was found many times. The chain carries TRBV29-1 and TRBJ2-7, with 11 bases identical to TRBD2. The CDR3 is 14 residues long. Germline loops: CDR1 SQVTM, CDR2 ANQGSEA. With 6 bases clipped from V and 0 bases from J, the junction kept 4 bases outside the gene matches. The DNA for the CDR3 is TGCAGCGTCAAGACTAGCGGGGCCTCCTACGAGCAGTACTTC. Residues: CSVKTSGASYEQYF.

CDR3 sequence reads: CASSEWGLGQNQPQHF. Written as DNA, the CDR3 is TGTGCCAGCAGTGAGTGGGGGCTGGGACAAAATCAGCCCCAGCATTTT. The chain has TRBV2 and TRBJ1-5, with a possible D match to TRBD1 (6 bases). The CDR3 sequence is 16 residues long. CDR1 is SNHLY and CDR2 is FYNNEI in the germline V gene. V gave up 3 bases and J gave up 4 bases, with 16 bases separating them.

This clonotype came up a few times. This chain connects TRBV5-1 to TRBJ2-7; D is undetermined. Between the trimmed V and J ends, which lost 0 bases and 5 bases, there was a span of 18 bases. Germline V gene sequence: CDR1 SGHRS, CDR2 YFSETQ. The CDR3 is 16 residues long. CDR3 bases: TGCGCCAGCAGCTTGGGGTTGAGTCCGCAGTATGACGAGCAGTACTTC. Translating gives CASSLGLSPQYDEQYF. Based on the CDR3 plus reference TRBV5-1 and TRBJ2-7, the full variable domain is KAGVTQTPRYLIKTRGQQVTLSCSPISGHRSVSWYQQTPGQGLQFLFEYFSETQRNKGNFPGRFSGRQFSNSRSEMNVSTLELGDSALYLCASSLGLSPQYDEQYFGPGTRLTVT.

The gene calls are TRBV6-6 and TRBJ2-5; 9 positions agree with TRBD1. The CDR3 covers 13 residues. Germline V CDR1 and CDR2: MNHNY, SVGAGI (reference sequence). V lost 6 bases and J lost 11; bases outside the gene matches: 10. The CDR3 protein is CASSPGTGFAQYF. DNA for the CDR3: TGTGCCAGCAGCCCCGGGACAGGGTTCGCGCAGTACTTC.

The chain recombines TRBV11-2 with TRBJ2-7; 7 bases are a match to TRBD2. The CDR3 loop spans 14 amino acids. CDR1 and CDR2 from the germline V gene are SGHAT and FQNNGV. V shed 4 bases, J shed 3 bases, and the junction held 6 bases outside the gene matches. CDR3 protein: CASSSPTSDYEQYF. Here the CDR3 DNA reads TGTGCCAGCAGCTCTCCCACTAGCGACTACGAGCAGTACTTC. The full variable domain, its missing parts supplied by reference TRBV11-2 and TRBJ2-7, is EAGVAQSPRYKIIEKRQSVAFWCNPISGHATLYWYQQILGQGPKLLIQFQNNGVVDDSQLPKDRFSAERLKGVDSTLKIQPAKLEDSAVYLCASSSPTSDYEQYFGPGTRLTVT.

In DNA, the CDR3 is TGTGCCAGCTCACCCAGACATGTTGATGGCTACACCTTC. This sequence encodes CASSPRHVDGYTF. V usage is TRBV18 and J usage is TRBJ1-2, with D uncertain. The germline gives CDR1 KGHSH, CDR2 LQKENI. The CDR3 has 13 amino acids. Trimming removed 3 bases at V and 6 bases at J, with 11 bases between.

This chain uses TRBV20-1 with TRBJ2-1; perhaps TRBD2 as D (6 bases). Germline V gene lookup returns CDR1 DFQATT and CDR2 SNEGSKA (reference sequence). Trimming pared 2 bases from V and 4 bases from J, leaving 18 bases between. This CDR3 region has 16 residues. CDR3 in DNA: TGCAGTGCTAGATTGGGTGCTAGCGCCTTTTACAATGAGCAGTTCTTC. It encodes CSARLGASAFYNEQFF.

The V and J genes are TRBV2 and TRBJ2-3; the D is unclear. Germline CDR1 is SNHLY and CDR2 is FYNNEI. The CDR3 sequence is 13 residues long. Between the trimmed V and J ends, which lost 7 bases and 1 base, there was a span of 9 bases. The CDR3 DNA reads TGTGCCAGCACCGGGCGACGCACAGATACGCAGTATTTT. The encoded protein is CASTGRRTDTQYF.

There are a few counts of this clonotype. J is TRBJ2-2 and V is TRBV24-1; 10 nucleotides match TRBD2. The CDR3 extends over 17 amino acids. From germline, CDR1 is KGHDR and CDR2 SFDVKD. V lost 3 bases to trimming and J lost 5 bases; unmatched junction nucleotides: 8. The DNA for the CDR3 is TGTGCCACCAGTGATAGGGCGGGACTAGCGCTTACCGGGGAGCTGTTTTTT. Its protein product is CATSDRAGLALTGELFF.

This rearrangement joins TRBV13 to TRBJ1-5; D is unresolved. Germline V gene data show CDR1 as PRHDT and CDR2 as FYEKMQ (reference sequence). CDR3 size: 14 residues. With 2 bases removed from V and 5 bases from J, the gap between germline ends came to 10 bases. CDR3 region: CASSLRQAHQPQHF. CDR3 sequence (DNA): TGTGCCAGCAGCTTACGGCAGGCCCATCAGCCCCAGCATTTT. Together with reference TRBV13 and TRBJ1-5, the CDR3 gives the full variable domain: AAGVIQSPRHLIKEKRETATLKCYPIPRHDTVYWYQQGPGQDPQFLISFYEKMQSDKGSIPDRFSAQQFSDYHSELNMSSLELGDSALYFCASSLRQAHQPQHFGDGTRLSIL.

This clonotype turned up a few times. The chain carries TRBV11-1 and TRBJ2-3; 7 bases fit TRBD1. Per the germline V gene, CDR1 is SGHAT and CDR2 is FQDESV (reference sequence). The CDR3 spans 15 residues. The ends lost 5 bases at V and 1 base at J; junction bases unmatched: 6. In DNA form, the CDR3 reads TGTGCCAGCAGCCCGAGCGACAGGGGCACAGATACGCAGTATTTT. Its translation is CASSPSDRGTDTQYF.